This TCR beta chain originates from a study of T cell responses to AZD1222 COVID-19 vaccine. The V and J ends lost 10 bases and 0 bases respectively, with 13 bases between them. The CDR3 is 13 amino acids. The germline V gene has CDR1 ENHRY and CDR2 SYGVKD. The assay was immunoSEQ multiplex PCR, and TCRdb's table has in-frame clones only and misses some. The data hold 150,000 to 200,000 clones, with roughly 90% observed a single time. Notes on this clone: Its specificity is unknown.

Recipients boosted at about 4 weeks or about 12 weeks are pooled. Notes on the study in general: Donor demographics were predominantly white British with a female majority; clonal diversity may be underestimated. Recipients of two AZD1222 doses showed rising Spike-specific TCR breadth and depth. Only after the peak T cell response were repertoires sampled.

The source was peripheral blood, collected 28 days after the second AZD1222 dose. This clonotype was sampled from an adult who received the AZD1222 COVID-19 vaccine. V usage is TRBV10-3 and J usage is TRBJ2-7; tentatively, D is TRBD2 (6 bases). CDR3 in DNA: TGTGCCACAGCGGGCGGTTACTCCTACGAGCAGTACTTC. This gives the protein CATAGGYSYEQYF.